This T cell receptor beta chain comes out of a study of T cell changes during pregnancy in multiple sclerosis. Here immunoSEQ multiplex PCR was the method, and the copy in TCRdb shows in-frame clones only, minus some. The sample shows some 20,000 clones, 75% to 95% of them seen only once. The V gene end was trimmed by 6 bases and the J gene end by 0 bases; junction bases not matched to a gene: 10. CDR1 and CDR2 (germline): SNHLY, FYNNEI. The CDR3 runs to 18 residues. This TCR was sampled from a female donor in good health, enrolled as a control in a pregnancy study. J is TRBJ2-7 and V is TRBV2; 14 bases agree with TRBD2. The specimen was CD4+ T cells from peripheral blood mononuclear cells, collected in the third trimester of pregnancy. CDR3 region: CASSLGLAGGLGSYEQYF. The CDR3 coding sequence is TGTGCCAGCAGCTTAGGACTAGCGGGAGGATTAGGCTCCTACGAGCAGTACTTC.